This is a list of T cell receptor beta chains from one sample in a study of blood T cells in healthy people across ages. TCRdb ran MiXCR on the 5' RACE reads and lists one entry per CDR3 protein. The table lists fewer than 1,000,000 distinct CDR3 sequences, under 45% of them singletons, with about 19% in the top ten. Sequenced material: blood. Receptor source: a man in his 60s in good health. Both conserved end residues are part of each CDR3. Each record gives: V gene, D gene, clone size, J gene, CDR3 DNA, CDR3 protein. D genes are given only for firm matches. Clone size, where shown, is once, few, many, or a class for clones that have expanded.

V gene: TRBV7-2
D gene: -
clone size: few
J gene: TRBJ2-5
CDR3 DNA: TGTGCCAGCAGCCACACGCCGCTCAGAGGGGAGACCCAGTACTTC
CDR3 protein: CASSHTPLRGETQYF

V gene: TRBV6-1
D gene: TRBD2
clone size: -
J gene: TRBJ2-4
CDR3 DNA: TGTGCCAGCAGTGAAATCGTGGCTAGCGGGGGGGCAAGCATTCAGTACTTC
CDR3 protein: CASSEIVASGGASIQYF

V gene: TRBV20-1
D gene: -
clone size: few
J gene: TRBJ1-1
CDR3 DNA: TGCAGTGCTAGAGATCTCGACCCGGGCCGTGAAGCTTTCTTT
CDR3 protein: CSARDLDPGREAFF

V gene: TRBV10-3
D gene: TRBD2
clone size: -
J gene: TRBJ2-5
CDR3 DNA: TGTGCCATCAGTGAGCCGGGAGGGGACCTTAGCCTCCGGACCCAGTACTTC
CDR3 protein: CAISEPGGDLSLRTQYF

V gene: TRBV7-8
D gene: -
clone size: -
J gene: TRBJ2-7
CDR3 DNA: TGTGCCAGCAGCGCAGGGCTTTACGAGCAGTACTTC
CDR3 protein: CASSAGLYEQYF

V gene: TRBV6-5
D gene: TRBD1
clone size: few
J gene: TRBJ1-2
CDR3 DNA: TGTGCCAGCAGCCCCCCCGGACAGGGCGGTGTAAGCTACACCTTC
CDR3 protein: CASSPPGQGGVSYTF

V gene: TRBV4-3
D gene: -
clone size: -
J gene: TRBJ1-2
CDR3 DNA: TGCGCCAGCAGCCAATCGGGCGCCGCTAACTATGGCTACACCTTC
CDR3 protein: CASSQSGAANYGYTF

V gene: TRBV20-1
D gene: TRBD2
clone size: -
J gene: TRBJ2-3
CDR3 DNA: TGCAGTGCTGCGGGACTAGCGGGGGGACTAAGCACAGATACGCAGTATTTT
CDR3 protein: CSAAGLAGGLSTDTQYF

V gene: TRBV12-3/TRBV12-4
D gene: -
clone size: few
J gene: TRBJ2-7
CDR3 DNA: TGTGCCAGCAGTTTCGATACGGTTTCCTACGAGCAGTACTTC
CDR3 protein: CASSFDTVSYEQYF

V gene: TRBV7-9
D gene: -
clone size: -
J gene: TRBJ2-7
CDR3 DNA: TGTGCCAGCAGTCAGACGGGCCCTAAGAACGAGCAGTACTTC
CDR3 protein: CASSQTGPKNEQYF

V gene: TRBV20-1
D gene: -
clone size: -
J gene: TRBJ1-6
CDR3 DNA: TGCAGTGCTAGCGAGGGCCACTATAATTCACCCCTCCACTTT
CDR3 protein: CSASEGHYNSPLHF

V gene: TRBV12-3/TRBV12-4
D gene: TRBD1
clone size: -
J gene: TRBJ1-1
CDR3 DNA: TGTGCCAGCAGTACCACAGGGGGCGGATCTGAAGCTTTCTTT
CDR3 protein: CASSTTGGGSEAFF

V gene: TRBV7-7
D gene: TRBD2
clone size: -
J gene: TRBJ2-1
CDR3 DNA: TGTGCCAGCAGCAGTAGCGGGGGGGGTCTGAAGACCCAGTTCTTC
CDR3 protein: CASSSSGGGLKTQFF

V gene: TRBV7-2
D gene: TRBD1
clone size: -
J gene: TRBJ1-4
CDR3 DNA: TGTGCCAGCAGCTCCTACAGGGGGAGTGAAAAACTGTTTTTT
CDR3 protein: CASSSYRGSEKLFF

V gene: TRBV3-1
D gene: TRBD1
clone size: -
J gene: TRBJ2-7
CDR3 DNA: TGTGCCAGCAGCCCTGAAAGGGGGCCATACGAGCAGTACTTT
CDR3 protein: CASSPERGPYEQYF

V gene: TRBV6-6
D gene: -
clone size: -
J gene: TRBJ2-2
CDR3 DNA: TGTGCCAGCAGTCCCAGTGAGAGCGGGGAGCTGTTTTTT
CDR3 protein: CASSPSESGELFF

V gene: TRBV12-3/TRBV12-4
D gene: -
clone size: -
J gene: TRBJ2-3
CDR3 DNA: TGTGCCAGCAGTTCCTTAGGCCAAGCACGAGATACGCAGTATTTT
CDR3 protein: CASSSLGQARDTQYF

V gene: TRBV2
D gene: -
clone size: -
J gene: TRBJ1-4
CDR3 DNA: TGTGCCAGCAGTGAAGCTCGGCAGCATAATGAAAAACTGTTTTTT
CDR3 protein: CASSEARQHNEKLFF

V gene: TRBV28
D gene: TRBD1
clone size: -
J gene: TRBJ2-5
CDR3 DNA: TGTGCCAGCAGTTTATCGGAGGGGACAGGGGGCTGGGAGCAGTACTTC
CDR3 protein: CASSLSEGTGGWEQYF

V gene: TRBV7-9
D gene: -
clone size: -
J gene: TRBJ2-7
CDR3 DNA: TGTGCCAGCAGCGAGCCTAACGGAAACTTCGAGCAGTACTTC
CDR3 protein: CASSEPNGNFEQYF

V gene: TRBV29-1
D gene: -
clone size: -
J gene: TRBJ1-5
CDR3 DNA: TGCAGCGTTGAGAGGGCGGTAGTCCAGGCAGGGAATAGCAATCAGCCCCAGCATTTT
CDR3 protein: CSVERAVVQAGNSNQPQHF

V gene: TRBV5-6
D gene: TRBD1
clone size: few
J gene: TRBJ2-1
CDR3 DNA: TGTGCCAGCAGCTTGGCTACAGGGGGTTACGGTGAGCAGTTCTTC
CDR3 protein: CASSLATGGYGEQFF

V gene: TRBV21-1
D gene: -
clone size: -
J gene: TRBJ1-5
CDR3 DNA: TGTGCCAGCAGCAACGGGACAGGGGGGAATCAGCCCCAGCATTTT
CDR3 protein: CASSNGTGGNQPQHF

V gene: TRBV27
D gene: -
clone size: -
J gene: TRBJ2-7
CDR3 DNA: TGTGCCAGCGGAATAGACGGGGCCTACGAGCAGTACTTC
CDR3 protein: CASGIDGAYEQYF

V gene: TRBV7-9
D gene: TRBD1
clone size: -
J gene: TRBJ1-2
CDR3 DNA: TGTGCCAGCAGCTTCGACAGGGTGTATGGCTACACCTTC
CDR3 protein: CASSFDRVYGYTF

V gene: TRBV27
D gene: -
clone size: few
J gene: TRBJ2-7
CDR3 DNA: TGTGCCAGCGGACGTCGCTCCTACGAGCAGTACTTC
CDR3 protein: CASGRRSYEQYF

V gene: TRBV3-1
D gene: -
clone size: -
J gene: TRBJ2-7
CDR3 DNA: TGTGCCAGCAGCCCTGCGACAGGACTCTACGAGCAGTACTTC
CDR3 protein: CASSPATGLYEQYF

V gene: TRBV11-2
D gene: -
clone size: many
J gene: TRBJ2-3
CDR3 DNA: TGTGCCAGCAGCTTAGGGCTCACAGATACGCAGTATTTT
CDR3 protein: CASSLGLTDTQYF

V gene: TRBV20-1
D gene: TRBD1
clone size: few
J gene: TRBJ1-5
CDR3 DNA: TGCAGTGCTAGAGGGACAGGGGGTCAGCCCCAGCATTTT
CDR3 protein: CSARGTGGQPQHF

V gene: TRBV6-2/TRBV6-3
D gene: -
clone size: -
J gene: TRBJ2-7
CDR3 DNA: TGTGCCAGCATTGCCGACACCAGGTTGGGCGAGCAGTACTTC
CDR3 protein: CASIADTRLGEQYF

V gene: TRBV5-1
D gene: TRBD1
clone size: many
J gene: TRBJ2-3
CDR3 DNA: TGTGCCAGCAGCTCCGGGACAGTCACAGATACGCAGTATTTT
CDR3 protein: CASSSGTVTDTQYF

V gene: TRBV7-8
D gene: -
clone size: few
J gene: TRBJ2-3
CDR3 DNA: TGTGCCAGCAGCTTAGTAGCACGTCACCCAAGCACAGATACGCAGTATTTT
CDR3 protein: CASSLVARHPSTDTQYF

V gene: TRBV12-3/TRBV12-4
D gene: TRBD2
clone size: -
J gene: TRBJ2-7
CDR3 DNA: TGTGCCAGCAGTCGACTAGCGGGGGGGTTCGATGAGCAGTACTTC
CDR3 protein: CASSRLAGGFDEQYF

V gene: TRBV4-3
D gene: -
clone size: once
J gene: TRBJ1-2
CDR3 DNA: TGCGCCAGCAGCCAAGGTCCCGGGACGGTTGACTATGGCTACACCTTC
CDR3 protein: CASSQGPGTVDYGYTF

V gene: TRBV2
D gene: -
clone size: -
J gene: TRBJ2-5
CDR3 DNA: TGTGCCAGCAGAGGACTCGGCAGGGAGACCCAGTACTTC
CDR3 protein: CASRGLGRETQYF

V gene: TRBV7-2
D gene: TRBD2
clone size: -
J gene: TRBJ2-3
CDR3 DNA: TGTGCCAGCAGCTGGGCGGGGGGGCCCCCAGATACGCAGTATTTT
CDR3 protein: CASSWAGGPPDTQYF

V gene: TRBV5-1
D gene: -
clone size: -
J gene: TRBJ2-6
CDR3 DNA: TGCGCCAGCAGCTGGATGGGGGCTGGGGCCAACGTCCTGACTTTC
CDR3 protein: CASSWMGAGANVLTF

V gene: TRBV14
D gene: -
clone size: -
J gene: TRBJ1-6
CDR3 DNA: TGTGCCAGCAGCCGCGGCTCCTATAATTCACCCCCCCACTTT
CDR3 protein: CASSRGSYNSPPHF

V gene: TRBV7-2
D gene: TRBD2
clone size: few
J gene: TRBJ2-7
CDR3 DNA: TGTGCCAGCAGCCTACTAGCGGGGCTGGGCGACGAGCAGTACTTC
CDR3 protein: CASSLLAGLGDEQYF

V gene: TRBV12-3/TRBV12-4
D gene: TRBD1
clone size: once
J gene: TRBJ2-5
CDR3 DNA: TGTGCCAGCAGCACCGGGACAGGGCACAATGAGCAGTACTTC
CDR3 protein: CASSTGTGHNEQYF